This TCR beta chain comes out of a study of neurological immune-mediated disorders (dated by TCRdb to between 2018 and 2021). With regard to the full study: Peripheral blood TCR-beta repertoires from patients with HTLV-I-associated myelopathy (HAM/TSP), patients with multiple sclerosis, and healthy controls were compared in the study using UMI-based sequencing. The 106 TCR-beta libraries covered PBMC samples along with longitudinal samples, technical triplicates, and paired sorted CD4+ and CD8+ T-cell subsets. Of the 65 to 70 subjects in the cohort, some 14 were HAM/TSP patients, approximately 35 were multiple sclerosis patients, and 20 were healthy controls. Longitudinal HAM/TSP and healthy donors were sampled at 3 time-points each (about 3-45 month intervals).

The time point label here, explained by the study, means: longitudinal time-point 1 (baseline). Blood bank volunteers in Maryland, USA served as the healthy controls. For unsorted PBMC libraries, 2 million PBMCs were used after storage in RNAlater at -80 degrees C until RNA extraction. PBMCs were separated from peripheral blood using Ficoll-Hypaque density gradient centrifugation and then cryopreserved in liquid nitrogen. General study outcomes and caveats: No identical CDR3 amino acid sequences were shared among expanded clones across subjects, suggesting private TCR-beta repertoires in all groups. TCR clonal expansion was greatest in HAM/TSP patients and smallest in MS patients, who ranked below even healthy controls.

On this clonotype: Its antigen is still unknown. A read error may explain this, as a much larger clone is one base away.

cDNA was synthesized by template-switch 5'RACE using a primer with a 10-nucleotide random unique molecular identifier that tagged each TCR transcript. Each sequencing run produced over 160 million TCR-beta sequences covering 15-18 subjects. The RNeasy kit was used to extract total RNA. The KAPA Real-time Library Amplification kit was used to amplify TCR-beta VDJ regions with primers for the TCR constant region and the 5'RACE anchor. A first PCR added sample indexes and Illumina adaptors, after which a second PCR increased the library yield. After Ampure bead purification, the roughly 650 bp TCR product was size-selected on a 2% E-gel SizeSelection system. Library quality was checked on a Bioanalyzer, concentration was measured with Qubit, and libraries were quantified with the Kapa Library Quantification kit before pooling. Paired-end 2 x 150 bp sequencing of the libraries was performed on an Illumina HiSeq 2500. To increase sequence diversity, about 23-32% phiX was spiked into each library pool. Concerning the study's data processing: Quality-filtered reads were processed with the UMI-based MiGEC pipeline, which removed over 80% of raw TCR sequences during error correction. VDJ genes were aligned to IMGT germline references, and clonotypes were defined by unique CDR3 amino acid sequence plus V-J genes. Clonal expansion, Shannon diversity, and CDR3 relatedness (CalcPairwiseDistances, ClusterSamples) were evaluated with VDJtools, and phylogenetic trees were built with CLCbio workbench. Clones with at least 8 unique UMIs were defined as expanded, with this threshold being based on coefficient-of-variation modelling across technical triplicates. Through fastp at Q25 and MiXCR, TCRdb rebuilt clones from the public reads, retaining in-frame beta chains. Rows with a matching CDR3 protein are joined into one entry that keeps the most common DNA and genes. For this entry, the V and J calls and clone size follow TCRdb and not the study's own pipeline. This sample comprises under 90,000 distinct CDR3 sequences, about a tenth of them detected only once. The top ten hold roughly 10% of the sample.

The germline V gene gives CDR1 as ENHRY and CDR2 as SYGVKD. Reading from cysteine to phenylalanine, the CDR3 counts 14 amino acids. The entry retains the CDR3 DNA only, 42 bases that are in frame from base 1. This chain joins TRBV10-3 to TRBJ2-5; 7 central bases correspond to TRBD2. The source material was PBMCs. This receptor was identified in a man under 40 in good health. The nucleotide sequence reads as follows: TGTGCCACCCTACCGACGGGAGGAGGGGAGACCCAGCACTTC. It translates to CATLPTGGGETQHF.